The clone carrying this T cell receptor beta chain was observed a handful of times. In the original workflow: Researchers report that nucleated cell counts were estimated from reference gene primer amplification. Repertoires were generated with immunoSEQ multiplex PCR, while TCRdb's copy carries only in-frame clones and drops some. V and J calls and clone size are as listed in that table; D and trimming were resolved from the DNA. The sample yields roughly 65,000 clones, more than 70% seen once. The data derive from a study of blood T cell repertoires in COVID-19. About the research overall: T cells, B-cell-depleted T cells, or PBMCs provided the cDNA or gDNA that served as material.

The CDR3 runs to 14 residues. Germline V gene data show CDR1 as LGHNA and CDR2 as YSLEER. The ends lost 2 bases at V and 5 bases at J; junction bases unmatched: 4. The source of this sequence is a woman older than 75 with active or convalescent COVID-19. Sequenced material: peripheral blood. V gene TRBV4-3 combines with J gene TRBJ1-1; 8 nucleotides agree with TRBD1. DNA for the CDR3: TGCGCCAGCAGCCAACAGGGGGCAAGAACTGAAGCTTTCTTT. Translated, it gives CASSQQGARTEAFF.